This T cell receptor (beta chain) appears in the sequencing data of a study of response to subunit inactivated influenza vaccine. As to this clonotype: As yet, its antigen is unknown.

This CDR3 has 13 amino acids. Germline CDR1 SGHRS, CDR2 YFSETQ. Trimming removed 0 bases from V and 2 bases from J, with 3 bases in between. TCRdb reprocessed the RT-PCR reads with MiXCR, giving one entry per CDR3 protein. The table includes some 800,000 distinct CDR3 sequences, around 21% detected once. Broader study findings: There was a suggestion from the authors that each seasonal influenza vaccination recruits few new T cells.

The chain links TRBV5-1 to TRBJ1-3; no clear D. This TCR came from a man in his fifties or sixties who received an inactivated influenza vaccine. Here the sequenced sample was PBMCs from blood, taken around 5 days after vaccination. The DNA for the CDR3 is TGCGCCAGCAGCTTGGAACCTGGAAACACCATATATTTT. Protein: CASSLEPGNTIYF. The full variable domain, in which reference TRBV5-1 and TRBJ1-3 provide the parts outside the CDR3, is KAGVTQTPRYLIKTRGQQVTLSCSPISGHRSVSWYQQTPGQGLQFLFEYFSETQRNKGNFPGRFSGRQFSNSRSEMNVSTLELGDSALYLCASSLEPGNTIYFGEGSWLTVV.